This entry features one TCR beta chain sequence. Judged by its sample share, this clone qualifies as medium-sized (0.01 to 0.1%). It has no known antigen specificity. The sample holds no much larger clone one base away, and base qualities are not on file. None of the patients had been given any treatment before thyroid surgery. Using T-cell receptor beta sequencing, the researchers looked back retrospectively at clinical samples from patients, gathered between about 2012 and 2019. The protocol used for the library was PCR. TCRdb shows the sequencer as Illumina HiSeq 4000. High-throughput sequencing was used to profile the TCR beta-chain CDR3 region of each patient. The original methods were these. A classifier to discriminate distant-metastatic papillary thyroid cancer patients was built from CDR3 differences across clinicopathological groups. The Shannon index was used to assess repertoire diversity, and the Morisita-Horn index was used to assess tumor-blood repertoire similarity. TCRdb trimmed the raw reads at Q25, called clones with MiXCR and kept productive beta chains. TCRdb assigned the V and J calls; the authors' analysis was not used. The sample contains several thousand clones, about 30% of them found a single time. More than 25% of the sample is taken by the ten largest.

The data are from a study of metastatic and nonmetastatic thyroid tumors (dated by TCRdb to 2020 to 2021). Broadly, across the study: For patients with malignant and with benign thyroid disease, the researchers compared repertoires between peripheral blood samples and tumor or nodule tissue samples. Paper-wide results and their limitations: TCR beta diversity was reported as significantly higher in malignant tumors than in benign nodules, in both blood and tumor samples.

V is reduced by 6 bases and J by 1 base, leaving a spacing of 9 bases between them. The germline V gene yields SGHVS for CDR1 and FQNEAQ for CDR2. The CDR3 goes from the cysteine to the phenylalanine over 13 residues. The retained sequence is limited to the CDR3, 39 bases, with the frame set at the first base. This sequence was found in a female donor with papillary thyroid cancer or a benign thyroid nodule (not recorded which). Some clones in this sample may be carry-over from other donors' samples. The sample comprised adjacent normal tissue. The sequence is built from TRBV7-8 and TRBJ1-1; there is no confident call for the D gene. In nucleotides, the sequence is TGTGCCAGCAGTTGGCAGCGGAACACTGAAGCTTTCTTT. It translates to CASSWQRNTEAFF.